This T cell receptor (beta chain) is drawn from a study of T-cell memory formation after mild COVID-19. The overall study: Clusters were largely donor specific.

This clonotype was found a few times. 5'RACE primed at constant segments yielded TCR alpha and TCR beta cDNA libraries bearing sample barcodes and UMIs. TCRdb processed the 5' RACE reads anew with MiXCR; each CDR3 protein has one entry. The sample holds hundreds of thousands of distinct CDR3 sequences, about 20% seen once. The CDR3 has 15 residues. Trimming took 6 bases from V and 9 from J, leaving 21 bases between them. Germline assignment: CDR1 MNHNS and CDR2 SASEGT. Specimen: PBMCs or a T cell subset sorted from them (not recorded which). V usage is TRBV6-1 and J usage is TRBJ2-1; a possible D gene is TRBD1 (6 bases). This receptor was identified in an adult woman who had mild COVID-19 (a few samples of this study predate the infection). Cell type and time point are not known. The CDR3 DNA reads as TGTGCCAGCAGATCTGCAGGGGCCCTCGGAGGTGAGCAGTTCTTC. Residues: CASRSAGALGGEQFF.